This T cell receptor beta chain appears in the sequencing data of a study of shared clonotypes between healthy human individuals. In the study overall: Each donor had three CD4 naive, three CD4 memory, two CD8 naive and one CD8 memory plate.

Assay: immunoSEQ multiplex PCR; the TCRdb copy retains only in-frame clones and omits some. Counted here are approximately 2.5 million clones, under 95% occurring once; the ten biggest clones make up roughly 0.39%. The CDR3 runs 15 residues. The V gene end was trimmed by 4 bases and the J gene end by 7 bases; junction bases not matched to a gene: 10. Germline V gene sequence: CDR1 MNHNY, CDR2 SVGAGI (reference sequence). The sequenced sample consisted of naive CD4+ T cells from PBMCs. Subset denoted: CD45RA+ positively selected. The chain recombines TRBV6-6 with TRBJ2-1; 7 positions agree with TRBD1. This clonotype was sampled from a man aged 18-30 years in good health. Some clones in this sample may be carry-over from other donors' samples. CDR3 in amino acids: CASSFTGVGRNEQFF. The CDR3 nucleotides are TGTGCCAGCAGTTTCACAGGGGTGGGTAGGAATGAGCAGTTCTTC.